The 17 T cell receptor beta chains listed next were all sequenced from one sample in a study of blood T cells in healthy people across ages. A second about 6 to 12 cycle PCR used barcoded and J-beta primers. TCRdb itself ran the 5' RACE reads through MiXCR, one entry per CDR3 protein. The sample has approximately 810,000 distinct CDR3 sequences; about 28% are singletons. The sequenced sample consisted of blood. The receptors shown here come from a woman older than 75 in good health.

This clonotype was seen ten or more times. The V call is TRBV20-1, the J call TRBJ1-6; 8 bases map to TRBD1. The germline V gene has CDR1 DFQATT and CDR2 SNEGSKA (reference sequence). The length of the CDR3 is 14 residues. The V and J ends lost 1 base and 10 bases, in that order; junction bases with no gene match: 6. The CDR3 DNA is TGCAGTGCTAGAGCGACAGGGGTTGGGTCACCCCTCCACTTT. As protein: CSARATGVGSPLHF.

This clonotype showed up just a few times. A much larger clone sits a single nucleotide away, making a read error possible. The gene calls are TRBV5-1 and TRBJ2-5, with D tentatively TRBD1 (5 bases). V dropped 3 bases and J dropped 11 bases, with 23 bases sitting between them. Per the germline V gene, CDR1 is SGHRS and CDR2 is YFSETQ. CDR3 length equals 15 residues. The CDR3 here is CASSSFGDSYNEQYF. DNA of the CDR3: TGCGCCAGCAGCTCCTTCGGCGACAGTTACAATGAGCAGTACTTC.

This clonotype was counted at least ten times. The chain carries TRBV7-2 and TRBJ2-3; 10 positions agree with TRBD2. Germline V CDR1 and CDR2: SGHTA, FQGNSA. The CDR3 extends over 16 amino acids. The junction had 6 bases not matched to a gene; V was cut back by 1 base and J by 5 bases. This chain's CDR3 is CASSLVAGGMIDTQYF. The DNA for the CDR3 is TGTGCCAGCAGCTTAGTAGCGGGGGGCATGATAGATACGCAGTATTTT.

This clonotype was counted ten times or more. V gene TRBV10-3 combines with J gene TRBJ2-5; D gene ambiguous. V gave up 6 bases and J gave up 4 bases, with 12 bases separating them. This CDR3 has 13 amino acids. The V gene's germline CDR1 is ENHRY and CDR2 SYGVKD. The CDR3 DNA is TGTGCCATCAGCTTTACAGTGGCAGAGACCCAGTACTTC. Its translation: CAISFTVAETQYF.

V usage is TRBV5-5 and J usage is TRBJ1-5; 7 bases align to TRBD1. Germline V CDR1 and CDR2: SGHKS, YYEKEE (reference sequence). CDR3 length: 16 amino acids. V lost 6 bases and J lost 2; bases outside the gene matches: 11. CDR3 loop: CASTPTPGTGNQPQHF. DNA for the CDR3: TGTGCCAGCACCCCAACGCCTGGGACAGGCAATCAGCCCCAGCATTTT.

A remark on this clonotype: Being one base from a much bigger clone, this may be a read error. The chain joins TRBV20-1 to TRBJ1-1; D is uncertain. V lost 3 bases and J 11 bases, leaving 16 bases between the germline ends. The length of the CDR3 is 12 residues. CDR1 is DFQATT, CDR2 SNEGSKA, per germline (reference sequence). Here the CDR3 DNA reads TGCAGTGCTAGTACCGACAAGGTAGGGGCTTTCTTT. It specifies CSASTDKVGAFF.

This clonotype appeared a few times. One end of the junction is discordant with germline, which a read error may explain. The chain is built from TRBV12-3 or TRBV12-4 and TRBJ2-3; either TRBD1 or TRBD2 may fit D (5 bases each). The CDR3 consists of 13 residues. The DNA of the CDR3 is TGTGCCAGCAGGGGACCTGGGGTAGATGCGCAGTATTTT. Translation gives CASRGPGVDAQYF.

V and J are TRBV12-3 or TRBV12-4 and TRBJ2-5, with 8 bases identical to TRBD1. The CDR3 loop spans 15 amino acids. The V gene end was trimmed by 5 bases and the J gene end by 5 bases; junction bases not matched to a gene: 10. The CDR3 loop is CASSIATGEWETQYF. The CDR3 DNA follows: TGTGCCAGCAGTATCGCGACAGGGGAATGGGAGACCCAGTACTTC.

CDR3 sequence: CASSGKGSTDTQYF. CDR3 sequence (DNA): TGTGCCAGCAGCGGGAAGGGAAGCACAGATACGCAGTATTTT. This chain links TRBV7-9 with TRBJ2-3; D remains ambiguous. V dropped 5 bases and J dropped 0 bases, with 9 bases sitting between them. The CDR3 loop spans 14 amino acids. Germline V CDR1 and CDR2: SEHNR, FQNEAQ (reference sequence). The full variable domain, completed using reference TRBV7-9 and TRBJ2-3, is DTGVSQNPRHKITKRGQNVTFRCDPISEHNRLYWYRQTLGQGPEFLTYFQNEAQLEKSRLLSDRFSAERPKGSFSTLEIQRTEQGDSAMYLCASSGKGSTDTQYFGPGTRLTVL.

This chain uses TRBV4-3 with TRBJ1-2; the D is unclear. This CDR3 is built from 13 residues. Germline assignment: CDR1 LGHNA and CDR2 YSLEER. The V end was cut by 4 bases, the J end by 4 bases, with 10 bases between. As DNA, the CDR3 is TGCGCCAGCAGCCCAGATCGGTGCTATGGCTACACCTTC. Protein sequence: CASSPDRCYGYTF.

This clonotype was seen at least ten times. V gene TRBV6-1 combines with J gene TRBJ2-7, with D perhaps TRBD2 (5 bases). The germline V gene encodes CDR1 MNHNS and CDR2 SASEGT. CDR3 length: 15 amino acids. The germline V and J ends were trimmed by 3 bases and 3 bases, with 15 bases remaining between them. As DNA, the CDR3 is TGTGCCAGCAGTGATCTTGGCGGGTTGAGCTACGAGCAGTACTTC. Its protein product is CASSDLGGLSYEQYF.

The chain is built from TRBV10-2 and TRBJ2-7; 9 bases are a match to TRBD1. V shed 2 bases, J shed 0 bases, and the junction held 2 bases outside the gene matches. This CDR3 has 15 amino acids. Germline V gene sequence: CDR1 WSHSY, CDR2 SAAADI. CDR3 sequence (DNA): TGCGCCAGCAGTGAGGCGGGACAGGGCTCCTACGAGCAGTACTTC. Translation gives CASSEAGQGSYEQYF.

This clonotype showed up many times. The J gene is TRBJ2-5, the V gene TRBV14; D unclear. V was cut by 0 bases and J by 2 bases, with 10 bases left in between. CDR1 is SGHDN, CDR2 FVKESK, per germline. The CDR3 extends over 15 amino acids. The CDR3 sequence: CASSQDINRQETQYF. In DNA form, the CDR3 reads TGTGCCAGCAGCCAAGATATCAACAGACAAGAGACCCAGTACTTC.

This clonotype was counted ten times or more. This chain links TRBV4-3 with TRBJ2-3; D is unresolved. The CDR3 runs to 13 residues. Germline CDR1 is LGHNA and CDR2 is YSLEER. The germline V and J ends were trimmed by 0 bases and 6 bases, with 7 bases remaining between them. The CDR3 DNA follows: TGCGCCAGCAGCCAAGACTGGTCCGATACGCAGTATTTT. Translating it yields CASSQDWSDTQYF.

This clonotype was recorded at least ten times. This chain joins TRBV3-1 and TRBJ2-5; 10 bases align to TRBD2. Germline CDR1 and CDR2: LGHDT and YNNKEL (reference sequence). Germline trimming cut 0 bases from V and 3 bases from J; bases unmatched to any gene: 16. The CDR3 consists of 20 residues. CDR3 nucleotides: TGTGCCAGCAGCCAAGAGCCTAGCGGCCTAGCGGGGGAACCTAAAGAGACCCAGTACTTC. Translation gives CASSQEPSGLAGEPKETQYF.

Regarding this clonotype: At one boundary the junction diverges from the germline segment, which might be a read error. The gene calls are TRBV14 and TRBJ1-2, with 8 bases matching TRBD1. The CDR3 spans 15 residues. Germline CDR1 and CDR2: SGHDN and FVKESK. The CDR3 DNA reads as TGTGCCTGCAGCCAAGCCGGACAGGGCCCCTATGGTTACACGTTC. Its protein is CACSQAGQGPYGYTF.

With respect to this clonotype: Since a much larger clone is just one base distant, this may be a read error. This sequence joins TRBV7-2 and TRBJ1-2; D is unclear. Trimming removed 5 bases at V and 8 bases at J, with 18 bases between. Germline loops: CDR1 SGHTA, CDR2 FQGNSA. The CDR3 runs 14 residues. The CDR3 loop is CASSRRTDDWGYTF. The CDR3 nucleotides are TGTGCCAGCAGCCGCCGGACGGATGATTGGGGCTACACCTTC.